What follows are 9 T cell receptor beta chains derived from one specimen sequenced in a study of human T cells and chemical hapten exposure. Time point here: patch test 1, 2 weeks after DPC sensitization. The treatment: therapeutic diphenylcyclopropenone sensitization with weekly scalp DPC. TCRdb reprocessed the RACE reads via MiXCR and lists one record per CDR3 protein. The top ten clones hold approximately 8.9% of a sample with around 340,000 distinct CDR3 sequences, approximately 6.3% of them seen once. Specimen: whole blood, collected in connection with sensitization to the hapten diphenylcyclopropenone (DPC). Receptor source: a woman aged 18-35 years with alopecia areata. Some clones in this sample may be carry-over from other donors' samples.

The V and J genes are TRBV5-1 and TRBJ1-2; TRBD1 matches 9 bases. There are 15 residues in the CDR3. J was trimmed by 4 bases and V by 3 bases; bases with no gene match: 7. The germline gives CDR1 SGHRS, CDR2 YFSETQ. The CDR3 sequence: CASSSPGQGAYGYTF. In nucleotides, the CDR3 is TGCGCCAGCAGCTCTCCGGGACAGGGCGCCTATGGCTACACCTTC.

This clonotype was seen a handful of times. The V and J genes are TRBV4-2 and TRBJ2-3, with 7 bases identical to TRBD2. The J segment lost 2 bases and the V segment lost 2 bases, leaving 10 bases of the junction unmatched. Germline assignment: CDR1 LGHNA and CDR2 YNFKEQ. This CDR3 contains 17 residues. Here the CDR3 reads CASSQRIAGPNTDTQYF. The CDR3 region has the DNA TGTGCCAGCAGCCAACGGATAGCGGGTCCTAACACAGATACGCAGTATTTT.

This clonotype was found many times. V and J are TRBV12-5 and TRBJ2-1, with 8 nucleotides matching TRBD2. The CDR3 has 13 amino acids. V lost 7 bases, J lost 8 bases, and 7 bases stayed unmatched. Germline V gives CDR1 LGHNT, CDR2 FRNRAP. The CDR3 spells CASVHPGGDEQFF. For the CDR3, the DNA is TGTGCTAGTGTCCACCCCGGGGGGGATGAGCAGTTCTTC.

V and J are TRBV9 and TRBJ1-5; D uncertain. Trimming stripped 0 bases from V and 9 bases from J, with 16 bases between. From germline, CDR1 is SGDLS and CDR2 YYNGEE. The CDR3 loop spans 15 amino acids. The CDR3 DNA reads as TGTGCCAGCAGCGTAGATGGTAGGAACCGAGGGCCCCAGCATTTT. This sequence encodes CASSVDGRNRGPQHF.

This clonotype has a count of ten or more. The CDR3 bases are TGTGCCAGCAGCCAAGATCTTAGAGATACGCAGTATTTT. Its translation is CASSQDLRDTQYF. The gene calls are TRBV14 and TRBJ2-3; D is unclear. Trimming removed 0 bases from V and 5 bases from J, with 6 bases in between. This CDR3 is built from 13 residues. The germline V gene has CDR1 SGHDN and CDR2 FVKESK.

V gene TRBV27 combines with J gene TRBJ1-4, with no clear D. Trimming stripped 0 bases from V and 2 bases from J, with 10 bases between. CDR1 and CDR2 from the germline V gene are MNHEY and SMNVEV (reference sequence). The length of the CDR3 is 16 residues. The CDR3 DNA follows: TGTGCCAGCAGTTTATCTCTAGGGTATACTAATGAAAAACTGTTTTTT. It yields the protein CASSLSLGYTNEKLFF.

This clonotype was found many times. This chain joins TRBV3-1 and TRBJ2-5; D might be TRBD1 (6 bases). V lost 1 base to trimming and J lost 5 bases, with 20 bases between them. Germline-derived CDR1 and CDR2 are LGHDT and YNNKEL (reference sequence). The CDR3 contains 17 residues. This chain's CDR3 is CASSQANLDSFEETQYF. The CDR3 coding sequence is TGTGCCAGCAGCCAAGCGAACCTGGACAGTTTCGAGGAGACCCAGTACTTC.

The sample holds many counts of this clonotype. The rearrangement joins TRBV9 to TRBJ2-7, with TRBD1 identical over 7 bases. Per the germline V gene, CDR1 is SGDLS and CDR2 is YYNGEE. V shed 3 bases, J shed 6 bases, and the junction held 9 bases outside the gene matches. The CDR3 spans 14 residues. The CDR3 DNA is TGTGCCAGCAGCGAGACAGGGATCCCCTTCGAGCAGTACTTC. Protein sequence: CASSETGIPFEQYF.

The sample holds many counts of this clonotype. This chain joins TRBV12-5 and TRBJ2-1; TRBD2 agrees at 8 bases. The CDR3 spans 15 residues. Germline CDR1 is LGHNT and CDR2 is FRNRAP. J was trimmed by 7 bases and V by 2 bases; bases with no gene match: 7. CDR3 residues: CASGLPSGGTNEQFF. The CDR3 nucleotides read TGTGCTAGTGGTTTGCCCAGCGGGGGAACAAATGAGCAGTTCTTC.